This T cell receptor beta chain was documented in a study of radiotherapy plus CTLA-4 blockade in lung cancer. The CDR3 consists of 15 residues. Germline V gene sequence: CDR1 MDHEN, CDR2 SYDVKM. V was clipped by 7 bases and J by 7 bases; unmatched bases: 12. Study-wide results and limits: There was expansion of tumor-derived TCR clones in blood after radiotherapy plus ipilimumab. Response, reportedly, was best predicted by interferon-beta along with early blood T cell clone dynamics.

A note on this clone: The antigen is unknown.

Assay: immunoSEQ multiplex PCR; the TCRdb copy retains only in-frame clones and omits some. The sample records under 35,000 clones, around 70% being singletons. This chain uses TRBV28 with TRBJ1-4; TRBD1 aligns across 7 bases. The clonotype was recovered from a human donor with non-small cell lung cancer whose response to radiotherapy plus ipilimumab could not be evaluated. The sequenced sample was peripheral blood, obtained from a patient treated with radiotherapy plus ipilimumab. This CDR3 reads CASNTLKGAVEKLFF. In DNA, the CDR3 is TGTGCCAGCAACACTTTGAAGGGGGCGGTTGAAAAACTGTTTTTT.